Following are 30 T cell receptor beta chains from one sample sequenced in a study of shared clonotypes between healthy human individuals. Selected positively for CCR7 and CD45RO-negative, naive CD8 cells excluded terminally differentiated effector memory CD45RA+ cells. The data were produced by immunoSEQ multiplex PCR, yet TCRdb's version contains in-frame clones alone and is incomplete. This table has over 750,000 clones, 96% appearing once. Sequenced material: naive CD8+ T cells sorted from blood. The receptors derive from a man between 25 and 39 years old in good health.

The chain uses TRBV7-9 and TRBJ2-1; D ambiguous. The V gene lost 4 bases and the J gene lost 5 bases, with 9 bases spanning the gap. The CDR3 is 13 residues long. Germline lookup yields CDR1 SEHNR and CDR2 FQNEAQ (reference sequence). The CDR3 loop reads CASSSQMDNEQFF. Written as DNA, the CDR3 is TGTGCCAGCAGCTCTCAAATGGACAATGAGCAGTTCTTC.

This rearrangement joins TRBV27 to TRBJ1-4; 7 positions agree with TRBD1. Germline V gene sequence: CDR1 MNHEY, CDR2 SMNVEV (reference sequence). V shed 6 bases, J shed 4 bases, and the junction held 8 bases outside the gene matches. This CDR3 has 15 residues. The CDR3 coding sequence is TGTGCCAGCAGGACTAACAGGGGTTTTAATGAAAAACTGTTTTTT. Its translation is CASRTNRGFNEKLFF.

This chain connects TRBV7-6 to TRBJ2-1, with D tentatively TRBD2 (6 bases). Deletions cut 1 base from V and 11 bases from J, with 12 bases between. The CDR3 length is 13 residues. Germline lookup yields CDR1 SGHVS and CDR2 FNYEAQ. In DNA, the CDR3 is TGTGCCAGCAGCTTAGGCGGGACCGCTAAGCAGTTCTTC. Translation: CASSLGGTAKQFF.

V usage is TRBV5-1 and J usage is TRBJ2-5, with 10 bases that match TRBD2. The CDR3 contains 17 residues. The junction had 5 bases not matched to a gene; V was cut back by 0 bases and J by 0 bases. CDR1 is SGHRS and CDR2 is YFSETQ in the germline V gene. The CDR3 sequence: CASSLDVGLADQETQYF. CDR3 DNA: TGCGCCAGCAGCTTGGACGTTGGACTAGCGGACCAAGAGACCCAGTACTTC.

The CDR3 region is CASSEFPKVENEQFF. CDR3 DNA: TGTGCCAGCAGCGAATTTCCGAAAGTGGAGAATGAGCAGTTCTTC. This rearrangement joins TRBV9 to TRBJ2-1; D is unclear. Germline loops: CDR1 SGDLS, CDR2 YYNGEE. The CDR3 contains 15 residues. Trimming cost V 3 bases and J 7 bases, with 17 bases left between them.

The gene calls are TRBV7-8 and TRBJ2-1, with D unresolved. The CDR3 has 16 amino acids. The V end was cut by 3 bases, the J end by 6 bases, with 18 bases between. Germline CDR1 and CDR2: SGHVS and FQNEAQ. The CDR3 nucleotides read TGTGCCAGCAGCTTCCAAAGTGGGCGACTGTTCAATGAGCAGTTCTTC. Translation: CASSFQSGRLFNEQFF.

The CDR3 DNA reads as TGTGCCAGCAGCAAAAGCGGGAGCTCCTACAATGAGCAGTTCTTC. Its translation is CASSKSGSSYNEQFF. This rearrangement joins TRBV9 to TRBJ2-1; 8 bases align to TRBD2. Per the germline V gene, CDR1 is SGDLS and CDR2 is YYNGEE. The CDR3 covers 15 residues. V gave up 4 bases and J gave up 0 bases; unmatched junction bases: 3.

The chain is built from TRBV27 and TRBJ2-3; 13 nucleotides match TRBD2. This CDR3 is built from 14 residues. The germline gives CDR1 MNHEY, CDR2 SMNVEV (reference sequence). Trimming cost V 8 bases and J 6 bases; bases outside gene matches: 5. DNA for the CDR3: TGTGCCAGCGGACTAGCGGGAGTTTCCGATACGCAGTATTTT. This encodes CASGLAGVSDTQYF.

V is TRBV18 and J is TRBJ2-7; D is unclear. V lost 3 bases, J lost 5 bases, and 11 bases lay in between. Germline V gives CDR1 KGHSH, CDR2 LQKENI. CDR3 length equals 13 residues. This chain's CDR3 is CASSPGFEDEQYF. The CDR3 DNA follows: TGTGCCAGCTCACCCGGATTTGAGGACGAGCAGTACTTC.

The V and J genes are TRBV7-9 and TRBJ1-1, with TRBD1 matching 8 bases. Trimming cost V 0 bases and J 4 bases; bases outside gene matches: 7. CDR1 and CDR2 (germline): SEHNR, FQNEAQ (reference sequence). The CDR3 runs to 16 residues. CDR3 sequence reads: CASSLALTGVVTEAFF. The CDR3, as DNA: TGTGCCAGCAGCTTAGCCTTGACAGGGGTGGTCACTGAAGCTTTCTTT.

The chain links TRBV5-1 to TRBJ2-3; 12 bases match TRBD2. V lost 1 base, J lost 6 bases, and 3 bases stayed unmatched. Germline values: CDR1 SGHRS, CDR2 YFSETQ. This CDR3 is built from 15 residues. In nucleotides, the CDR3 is TGCGCCAGCAGCTTGACTAGCGGGAGGTCCGATACGCAGTATTTT. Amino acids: CASSLTSGRSDTQYF.

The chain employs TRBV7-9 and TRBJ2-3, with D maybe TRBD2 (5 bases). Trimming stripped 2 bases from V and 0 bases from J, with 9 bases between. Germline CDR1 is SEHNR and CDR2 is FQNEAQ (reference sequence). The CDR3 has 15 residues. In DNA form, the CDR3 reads TGTGCCAGCAGCTTACTTCGGACTAGCACAGATACGCAGTATTTT. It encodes CASSLLRTSTDTQYF.

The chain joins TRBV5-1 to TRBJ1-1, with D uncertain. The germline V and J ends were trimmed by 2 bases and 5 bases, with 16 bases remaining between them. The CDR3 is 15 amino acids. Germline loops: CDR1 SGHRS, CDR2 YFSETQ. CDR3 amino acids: CASSLTMGGFTEAFF. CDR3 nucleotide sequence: TGCGCCAGCAGCTTAACCATGGGAGGGTTTACTGAAGCTTTCTTT.

The CDR3 coding sequence is TGCGCCAGCAGTGATGTGGCGGCGGGAGGCCAAGAGACCCAGTACTTC. Protein product: CASSDVAAGGQETQYF. The V and J genes are TRBV10-1 and TRBJ2-5; TRBD2 matches 8 bases. Germline V gene sequence: CDR1 WNHNN, CDR2 SYGVQD (reference sequence). The V and J ends lost 3 bases and 1 base, in that order; junction bases with no gene match: 7. This CDR3 is built from 16 residues.

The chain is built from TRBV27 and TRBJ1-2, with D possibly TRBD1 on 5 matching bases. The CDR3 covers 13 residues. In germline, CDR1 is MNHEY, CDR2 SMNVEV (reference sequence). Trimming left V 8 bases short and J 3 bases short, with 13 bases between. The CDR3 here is CASSGRADYGYTF. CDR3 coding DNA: TGTGCCAGCTCGGGCAGGGCTGACTATGGCTACACCTTC.

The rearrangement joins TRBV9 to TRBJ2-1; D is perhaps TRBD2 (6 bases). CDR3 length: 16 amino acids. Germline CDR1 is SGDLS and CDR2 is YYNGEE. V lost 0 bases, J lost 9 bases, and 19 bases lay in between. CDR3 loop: CASSVAPGVQVGEQFF. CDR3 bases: TGTGCCAGCAGCGTAGCTCCGGGAGTTCAGGTTGGTGAGCAGTTCTTC.

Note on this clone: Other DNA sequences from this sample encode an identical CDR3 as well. The CDR3 coding sequence is TGTGCCAGCAGACCTAGCGGTAGCTCCTACAATGAGCAGTTCTTC. This sequence encodes CASRPSGSSYNEQFF. This chain joins TRBV7-9 and TRBJ2-1; 7 bases are shared with TRBD2. The V and J ends lost 6 bases and 0 bases, in that order; junction bases with no gene match: 5. The germline CDR1 and CDR2 sequences are SEHNR and FQNEAQ (reference sequence). The CDR3 has 15 amino acids.

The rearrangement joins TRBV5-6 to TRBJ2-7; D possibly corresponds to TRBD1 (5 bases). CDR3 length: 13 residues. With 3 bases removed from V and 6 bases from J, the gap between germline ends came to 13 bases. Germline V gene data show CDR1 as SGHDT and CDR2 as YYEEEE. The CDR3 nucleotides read TGTGCCAGCAGCTATGGGCAGACAGTCGAGCAGTACTTC. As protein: CASSYGQTVEQYF.

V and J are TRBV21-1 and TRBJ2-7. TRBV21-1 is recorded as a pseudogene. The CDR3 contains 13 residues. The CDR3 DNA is TGTGCCAGCACTAAGGGTCAGGAGTACGAGCAGTACTTC. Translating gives CASTKGQEYEQYF.

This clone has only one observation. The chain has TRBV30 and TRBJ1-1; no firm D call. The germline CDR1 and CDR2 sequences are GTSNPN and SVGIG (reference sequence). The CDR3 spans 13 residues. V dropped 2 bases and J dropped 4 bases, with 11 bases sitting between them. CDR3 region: CAWSPLRATEAFF. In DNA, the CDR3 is TGTGCCTGGAGTCCCCTGAGGGCCACTGAAGCTTTCTTT.

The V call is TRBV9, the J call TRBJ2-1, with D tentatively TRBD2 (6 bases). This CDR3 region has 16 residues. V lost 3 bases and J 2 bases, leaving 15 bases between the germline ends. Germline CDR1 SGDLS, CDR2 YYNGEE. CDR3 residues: CASSARSSGPYNEQFF. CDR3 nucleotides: TGTGCCAGCAGCGCCCGGAGTAGCGGACCCTACAATGAGCAGTTCTTC.

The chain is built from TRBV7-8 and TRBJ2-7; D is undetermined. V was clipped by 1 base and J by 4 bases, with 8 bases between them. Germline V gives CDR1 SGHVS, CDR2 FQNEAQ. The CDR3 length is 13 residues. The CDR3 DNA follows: TGTGCCAGCAGCTTAGGGTTTTCTTACGAGCAGTACTTC. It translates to CASSLGFSYEQYF.

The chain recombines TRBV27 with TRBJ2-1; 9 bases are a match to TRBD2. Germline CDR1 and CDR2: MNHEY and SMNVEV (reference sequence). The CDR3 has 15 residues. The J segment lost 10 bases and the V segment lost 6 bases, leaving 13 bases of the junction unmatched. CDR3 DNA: TGTGCCAGCAGGGGGCGCGCTAGCGGGGCCACGGAGCAGTTCTTC. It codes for CASRGRASGATEQFF.

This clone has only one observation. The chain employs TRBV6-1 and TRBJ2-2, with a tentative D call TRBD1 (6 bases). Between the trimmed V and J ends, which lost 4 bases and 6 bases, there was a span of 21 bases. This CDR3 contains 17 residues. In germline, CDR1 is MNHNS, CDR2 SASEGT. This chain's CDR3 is CASSVGELYRVPGELFF. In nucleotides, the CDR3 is TGTGCCAGCAGTGTAGGGGAACTATACAGGGTTCCCGGGGAGCTGTTTTTT.

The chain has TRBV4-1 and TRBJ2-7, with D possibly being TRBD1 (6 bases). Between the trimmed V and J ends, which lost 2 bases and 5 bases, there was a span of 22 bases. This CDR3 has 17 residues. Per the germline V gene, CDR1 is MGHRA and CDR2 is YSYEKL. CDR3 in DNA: TGCGCCAGCAGCCAATGGGGGTTGCGGGCAGGGGCGGACGAGCAGTACTTC. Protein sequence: CASSQWGLRAGADEQYF.

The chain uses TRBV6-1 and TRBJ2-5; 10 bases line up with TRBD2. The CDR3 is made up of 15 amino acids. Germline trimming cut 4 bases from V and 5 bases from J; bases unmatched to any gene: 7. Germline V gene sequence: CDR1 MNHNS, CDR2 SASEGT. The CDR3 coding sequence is TGTGCCAGCAGTGCTCGACTAGCGGGCTGGGAGACCCAGTACTTC. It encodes CASSARLAGWETQYF.

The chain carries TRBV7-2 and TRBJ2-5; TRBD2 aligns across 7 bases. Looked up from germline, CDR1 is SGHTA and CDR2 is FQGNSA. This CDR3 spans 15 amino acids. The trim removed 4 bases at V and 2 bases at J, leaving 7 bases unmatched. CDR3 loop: CASSSPLGGQETQYF. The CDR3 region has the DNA TGTGCCAGCAGCTCCCCGTTGGGGGGGCAAGAGACCCAGTACTTC.

The CDR3 DNA follows: TGTGCCAGCAGTTTATTGGGCCCTAACAATGAGCAGTTCTTC. This codes for CASSLLGPNNEQFF. The chain has TRBV6-5 and TRBJ2-1; D uncertain. V was shortened by 4 bases and J by 5 bases, with 12 bases between the two germline ends. The V gene's germline CDR1 is MNHEY and CDR2 SVGAGI. This CDR3 region has 14 residues.

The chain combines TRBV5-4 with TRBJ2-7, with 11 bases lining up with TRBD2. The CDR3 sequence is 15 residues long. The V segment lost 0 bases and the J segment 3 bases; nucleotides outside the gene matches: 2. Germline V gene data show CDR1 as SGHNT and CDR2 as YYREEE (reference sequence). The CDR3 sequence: CASSLVAGGNYEQYF. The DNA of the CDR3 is TGTGCCAGCAGCTTGGTAGCGGGAGGGAACTACGAGCAGTACTTC.

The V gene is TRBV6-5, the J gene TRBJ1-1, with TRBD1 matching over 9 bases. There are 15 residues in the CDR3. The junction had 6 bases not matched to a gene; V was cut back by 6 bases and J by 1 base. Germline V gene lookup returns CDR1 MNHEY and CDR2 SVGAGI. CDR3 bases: TGTGCCAGCAGACTGACAGGGGGTGGGAACACTGAAGCTTTCTTT. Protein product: CASRLTGGGNTEAFF.